This T cell receptor (beta chain) was captured in a study of blood T cells in healthy people across ages. In regard to this clonotype: Its matching antigen is unknown.

It was with a sample-barcoded 5' primer and a J-beta primer mix that a second PCR of about 7 to 12 cycles was run. Each TCR beta cDNA got a 12-nucleotide random molecular identifier. TCRdb ran MiXCR on the 5' RACE reads and lists one entry per CDR3 protein. Here the sample spans about 1.5 million distinct CDR3 sequences, 40% to 45% being singletons. Findings of the study overall: Estimated diversity, derived from one million T cells, was regarded as an underestimate. With unsorted PBMCs, a conclusive comparison of naive versus antigen-experienced cells was not possible.

Each individual donor underwent a draw of roughly 10 milliliters of peripheral blood. The sequenced sample consisted of blood. This receptor was identified in a woman between 18 and 29 years old in good health.

CDR3 region: CASSYAGGTEAFF. The CDR3 nucleotides are TGTGCCAGCAGTTACGCAGGGGGCACTGAAGCTTTCTTT. The V and J genes are TRBV2 and TRBJ1-1; 7 bases align to TRBD1. This CDR3 contains 13 residues. Germline CDR1 reads SNHLY; CDR2 reads FYNNEI. V gave up 5 bases and J gave up 4 bases; unmatched junction bases: 4.